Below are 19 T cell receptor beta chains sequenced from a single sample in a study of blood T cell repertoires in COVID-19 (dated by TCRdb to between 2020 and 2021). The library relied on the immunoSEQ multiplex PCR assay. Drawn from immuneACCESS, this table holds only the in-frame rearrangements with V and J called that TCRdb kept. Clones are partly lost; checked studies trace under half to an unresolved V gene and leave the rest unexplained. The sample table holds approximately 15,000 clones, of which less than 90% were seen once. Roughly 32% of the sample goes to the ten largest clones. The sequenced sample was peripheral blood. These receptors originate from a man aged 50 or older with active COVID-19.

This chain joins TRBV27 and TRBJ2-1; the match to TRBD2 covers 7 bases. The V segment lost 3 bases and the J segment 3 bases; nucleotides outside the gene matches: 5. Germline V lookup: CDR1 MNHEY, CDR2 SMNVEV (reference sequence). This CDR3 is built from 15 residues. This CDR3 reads CASSLGGDYYNEQFF. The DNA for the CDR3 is TGTGCCAGCAGTTTGGGAGGGGATTACTACAATGAGCAGTTCTTC.

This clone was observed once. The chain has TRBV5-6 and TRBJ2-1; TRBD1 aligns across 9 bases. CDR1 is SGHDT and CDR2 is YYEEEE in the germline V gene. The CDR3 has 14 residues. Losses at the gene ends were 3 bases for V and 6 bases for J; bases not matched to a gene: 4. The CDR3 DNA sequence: TGTGCCAGCAGCTGGGGGGGACAGGGCAATGAGCAGTTCTTC. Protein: CASSWGGQGNEQFF.

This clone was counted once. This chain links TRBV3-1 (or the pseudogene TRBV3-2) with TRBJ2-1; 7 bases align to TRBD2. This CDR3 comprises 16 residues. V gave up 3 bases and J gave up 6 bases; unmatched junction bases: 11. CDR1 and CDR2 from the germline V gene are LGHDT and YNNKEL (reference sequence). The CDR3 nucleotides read TGTGCCAGCAGCCACGAATCGGCGGGAGCTCTCAATGAGCAGTTCTTC. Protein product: CASSHESAGALNEQFF.

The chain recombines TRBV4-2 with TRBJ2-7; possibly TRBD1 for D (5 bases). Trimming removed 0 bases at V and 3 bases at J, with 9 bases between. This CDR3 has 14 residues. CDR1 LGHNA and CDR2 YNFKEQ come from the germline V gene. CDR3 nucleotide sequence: TGTGCCAGCAGCCAAGATCAGGGAAACTACGAGCAGTACTTC. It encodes CASSQDQGNYEQYF.

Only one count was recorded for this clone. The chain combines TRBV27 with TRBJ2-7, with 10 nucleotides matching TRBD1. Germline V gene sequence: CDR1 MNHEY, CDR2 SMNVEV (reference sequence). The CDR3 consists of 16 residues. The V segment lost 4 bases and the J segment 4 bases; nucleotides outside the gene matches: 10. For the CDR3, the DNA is TGTGCCAGCAGTTCTCCCATTGGGACAGGGGTTTACGAGCAGTACTTC. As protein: CASSSPIGTGVYEQYF.

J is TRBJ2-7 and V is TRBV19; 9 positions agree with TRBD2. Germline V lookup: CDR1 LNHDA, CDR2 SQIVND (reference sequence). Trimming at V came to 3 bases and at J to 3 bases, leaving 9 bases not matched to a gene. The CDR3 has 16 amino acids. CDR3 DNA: TGTGCCAGTAGTATCCATCCCAGACTAGCGGACTACGAGCAGTACTTC. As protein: CASSIHPRLADYEQYF.

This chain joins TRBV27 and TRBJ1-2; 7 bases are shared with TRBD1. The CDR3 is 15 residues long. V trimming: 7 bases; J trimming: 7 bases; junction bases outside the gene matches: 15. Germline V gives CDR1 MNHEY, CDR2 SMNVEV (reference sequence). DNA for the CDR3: TGTGCCAGCACCCAAGGGACAGACCCACGAGGTGGCTACACCTTC. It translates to CASTQGTDPRGGYTF.

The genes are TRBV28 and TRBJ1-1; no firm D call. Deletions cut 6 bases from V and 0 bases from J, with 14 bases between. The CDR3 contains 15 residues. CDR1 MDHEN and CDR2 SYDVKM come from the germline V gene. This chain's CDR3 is CASRPWTGMNTEAFF. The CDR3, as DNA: TGTGCCAGCAGACCCTGGACGGGAATGAACACTGAAGCTTTCTTT.

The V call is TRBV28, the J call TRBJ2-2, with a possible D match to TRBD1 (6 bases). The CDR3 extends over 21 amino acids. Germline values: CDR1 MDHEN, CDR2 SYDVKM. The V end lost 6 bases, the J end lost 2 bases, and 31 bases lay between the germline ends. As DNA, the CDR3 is TGTGCCAGCAGCTCATCTACAGGGACCCGAGCGGTGGAGCCCAACACCGGGGAGCTGTTTTTT. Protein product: CASSSSTGTRAVEPNTGELFF. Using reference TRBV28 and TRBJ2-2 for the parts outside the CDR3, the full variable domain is DVKVTQSSRYLVKRTGEKVFLECVQDMDHENMFWYRQDPGLGLRLIYFSYDVKMKEKGDIPEGYSVSREKKERFSLILESASTNQTSMYLCASSSSTGTRAVEPNTGELFFGEGSRLTVL.

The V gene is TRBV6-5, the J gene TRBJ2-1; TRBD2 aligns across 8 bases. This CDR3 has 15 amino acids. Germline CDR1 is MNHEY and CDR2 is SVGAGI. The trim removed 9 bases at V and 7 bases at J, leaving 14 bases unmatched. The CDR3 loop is CASSGYGLADNEQFF. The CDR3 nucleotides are TGTGCCAGTTCGGGGTACGGACTAGCTGATAATGAGCAGTTCTTC.

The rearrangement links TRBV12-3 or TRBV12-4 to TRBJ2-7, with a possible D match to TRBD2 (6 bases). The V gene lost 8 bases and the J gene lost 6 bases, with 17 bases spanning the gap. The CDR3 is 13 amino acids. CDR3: CASSRTISREQYF. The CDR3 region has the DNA TGTGCCAGCTCTAGGACTATTTCCCGCGAGCAGTACTTC.

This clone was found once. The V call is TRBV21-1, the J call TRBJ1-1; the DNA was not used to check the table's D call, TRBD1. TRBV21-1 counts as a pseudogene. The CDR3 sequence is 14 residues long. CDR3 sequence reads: CASSNRDLGTEAFF. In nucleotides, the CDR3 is TGTGCCAGCAGCAACAGGGATCTGGGGACTGAAGCTTTCTTT.

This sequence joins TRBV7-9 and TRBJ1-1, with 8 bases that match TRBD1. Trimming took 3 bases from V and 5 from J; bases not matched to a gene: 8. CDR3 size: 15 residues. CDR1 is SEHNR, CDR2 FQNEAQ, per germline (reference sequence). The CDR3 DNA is TGTGCCAGCAGCTTGGGGCAGGGGGCTAATACTGAAGCTTTCTTT. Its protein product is CASSLGQGANTEAFF.

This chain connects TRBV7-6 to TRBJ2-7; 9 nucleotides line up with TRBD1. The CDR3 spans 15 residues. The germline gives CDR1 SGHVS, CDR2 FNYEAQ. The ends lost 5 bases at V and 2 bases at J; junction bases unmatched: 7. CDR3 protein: CASSLTGGMAYEQYF. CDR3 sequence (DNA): TGTGCCAGCAGCCTTACAGGGGGCATGGCCTACGAGCAGTACTTC. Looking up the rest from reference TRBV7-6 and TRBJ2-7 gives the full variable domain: GAGVSQSPRYKVTKRGQDVALRCDPISGHVSLYWYRQALGQGPEFLTYFNYEAQQDKSGLPNDRFSAERPEGSISTLTIQRTEQRDSAMYRCASSLTGGMAYEQYFGPGTRLTVT.

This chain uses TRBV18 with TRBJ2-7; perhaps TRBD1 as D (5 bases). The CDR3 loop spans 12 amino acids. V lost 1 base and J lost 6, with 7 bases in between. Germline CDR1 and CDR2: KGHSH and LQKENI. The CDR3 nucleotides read TGTGCCAGCTCACCACAGCAGGGCGAGCAGTACTTC. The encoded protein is CASSPQQGEQYF.

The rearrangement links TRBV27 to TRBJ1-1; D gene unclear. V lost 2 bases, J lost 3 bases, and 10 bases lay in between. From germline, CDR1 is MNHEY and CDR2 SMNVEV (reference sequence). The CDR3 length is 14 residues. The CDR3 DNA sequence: TGTGCCAGCAGTTTAGCCGGAGGGCACACTGAAGCTTTCTTT. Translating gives CASSLAGGHTEAFF.

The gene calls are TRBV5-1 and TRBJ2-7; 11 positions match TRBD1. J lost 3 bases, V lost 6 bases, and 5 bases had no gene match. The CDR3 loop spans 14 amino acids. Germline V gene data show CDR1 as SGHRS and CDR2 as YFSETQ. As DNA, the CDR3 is TGCGCCAGCAAAACCGGGACAGGGGGCTACGAGCAGTACTTC. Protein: CASKTGTGGYEQYF.

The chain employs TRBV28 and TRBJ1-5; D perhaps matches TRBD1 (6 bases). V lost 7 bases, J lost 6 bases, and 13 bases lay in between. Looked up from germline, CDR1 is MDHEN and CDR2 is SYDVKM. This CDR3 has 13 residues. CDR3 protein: CASTKGGGQPQHF. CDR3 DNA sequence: TGTGCCAGCACCAAGGGGGGGGGTCAGCCCCAGCATTTT.

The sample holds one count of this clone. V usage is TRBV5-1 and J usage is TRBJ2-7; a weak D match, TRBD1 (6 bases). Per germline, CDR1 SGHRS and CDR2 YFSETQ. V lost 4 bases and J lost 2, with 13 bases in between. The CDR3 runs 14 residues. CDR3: CASSEGDLAYEQYF. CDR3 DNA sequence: TGCGCCAGCAGCGAGGGGGACCTAGCCTACGAGCAGTACTTC.